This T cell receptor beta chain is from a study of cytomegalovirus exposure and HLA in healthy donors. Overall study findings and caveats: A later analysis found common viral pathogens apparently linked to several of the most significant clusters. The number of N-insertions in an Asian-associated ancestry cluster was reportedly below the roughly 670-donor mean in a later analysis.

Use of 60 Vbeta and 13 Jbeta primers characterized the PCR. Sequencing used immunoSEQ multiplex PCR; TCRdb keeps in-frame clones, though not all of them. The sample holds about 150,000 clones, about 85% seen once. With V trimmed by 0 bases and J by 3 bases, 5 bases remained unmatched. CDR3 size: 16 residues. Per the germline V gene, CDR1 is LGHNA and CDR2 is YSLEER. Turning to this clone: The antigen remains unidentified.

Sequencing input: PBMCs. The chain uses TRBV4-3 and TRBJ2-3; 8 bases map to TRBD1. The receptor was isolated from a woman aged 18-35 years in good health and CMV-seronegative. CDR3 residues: CASSQDYRQGTDTQYF. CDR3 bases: TGCGCCAGCAGCCAAGATTACCGACAGGGGACAGATACGCAGTATTTT.